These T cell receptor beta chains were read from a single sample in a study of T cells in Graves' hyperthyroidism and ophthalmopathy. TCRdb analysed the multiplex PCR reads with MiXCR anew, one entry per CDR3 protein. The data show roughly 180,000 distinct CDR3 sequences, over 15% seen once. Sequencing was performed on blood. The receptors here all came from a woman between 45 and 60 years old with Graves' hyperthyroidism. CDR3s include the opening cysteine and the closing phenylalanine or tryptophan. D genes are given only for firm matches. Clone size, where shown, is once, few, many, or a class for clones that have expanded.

CDR3 protein: CASSFGLAGQDEQFF; CDR3 DNA: TGCGCCAGCAGCTTTGGACTAGCGGGGCAAGATGAGCAGTTCTTC; V gene: TRBV5-1; J gene: TRBJ2-1; clone size: many; D gene: TRBD2
CDR3 protein: CTSSSLGHQGYEQYF; CDR3 DNA: TGTACCAGCAGTTCCCTCGGACACCAGGGGTACGAGCAGTACTTC; V gene: TRBV28; J gene: TRBJ2-7; clone size: -; D gene: -
CDR3 protein: CASSEGELAGELFF; CDR3 DNA: TGTGCCAGCAGTGAGGGGGAGCTGGCCGGGGAGCTGTTTTTT; V gene: TRBV2; J gene: TRBJ2-2; clone size: many; D gene: -
CDR3 protein: CASSSRLTSNQPQHF; CDR3 DNA: TGTGCCAGTAGTTCCCGACTCACTAGCAATCAGCCCCAGCATTTT; V gene: TRBV19; J gene: TRBJ1-5; clone size: many; D gene: -
CDR3 protein: CASSLNPGAETQYF; CDR3 DNA: TGTGCCAGCAGCTTAAATCCCGGGGCAGAGACCCAGTACTTC; V gene: TRBV7-9; J gene: TRBJ2-5; clone size: many; D gene: -
CDR3 protein: CASSGQGPSYEQYF; CDR3 DNA: TGTGCCAGCAGTGGACAGGGGCCCTCCTACGAGCAGTACTTC; V gene: TRBV27; J gene: TRBJ2-7; clone size: many; D gene: TRBD1
CDR3 protein: CASSLWGLTPNNEQFF; CDR3 DNA: TGTGCCAGCAGTTTATGGGGACTAACCCCTAACAATGAGCAGTTCTTC; V gene: TRBV28; J gene: TRBJ2-1; clone size: -; D gene: TRBD2
CDR3 protein: CASSIYLCSVKSDSPHVSTGELFF; CDR3 DNA: -; V gene: TRBV11-2; J gene: TRBJ2-2; clone size: -; D gene: -
CDR3 protein: CASSPRASVAETQYF; CDR3 DNA: TGTGCCAGCAGCCCCCGCGCCTCGGTTGCGGAGACCCAGTACTTC; V gene: TRBV27; J gene: TRBJ2-5; clone size: -; D gene: -
CDR3 protein: CATSIGNEQFF; CDR3 DNA: TGTGCCACCTCCATCGGCAATGAGCAGTTCTTC; V gene: TRBV19; J gene: TRBJ2-1; clone size: -; D gene: -
CDR3 protein: CASSLTGVRAGELFF; CDR3 DNA: TGTGCCAGCAGCCTGACAGGGGTTCGGGCCGGGGAGCTGTTTTTT; V gene: TRBV7-9; J gene: TRBJ2-2; clone size: few; D gene: TRBD1
CDR3 protein: CASSVNPGNLANYGYTF; CDR3 DNA: TGTGCCAGCAGCGTAAATCCGGGCAACCTAGCTAACTATGGCTACACCTTC; V gene: TRBV2; J gene: TRBJ1-2; clone size: -; D gene: -
CDR3 protein: CASRFLSNTEAFF; CDR3 DNA: TGTGCCAGCAGATTCCTCAGTAACACTGAAGCTTTCTTT; V gene: TRBV7-9; J gene: TRBJ1-1; clone size: many; D gene: -
CDR3 protein: CASRFVGTGELFF; CDR3 DNA: TGTGCCAGCAGATTCGTAGGCACCGGGGAGCTGTTTTTT; V gene: TRBV13; J gene: TRBJ2-2; clone size: few; D gene: -
CDR3 protein: CASSLGTSGETQYF; CDR3 DNA: TGTGCCAGCAGCTTAGGGACTAGCGGGGAGACCCAGTACTTC; V gene: TRBV11-1; J gene: TRBJ2-5; clone size: many; D gene: TRBD2
CDR3 protein: CASSFRIGDNSYEQYF; CDR3 DNA: TGTGCCAGCAGTTTTAGAATCGGGGACAACTCCTACGAGCAGTACTTC; V gene: TRBV27; J gene: TRBJ2-7; clone size: many; D gene: -